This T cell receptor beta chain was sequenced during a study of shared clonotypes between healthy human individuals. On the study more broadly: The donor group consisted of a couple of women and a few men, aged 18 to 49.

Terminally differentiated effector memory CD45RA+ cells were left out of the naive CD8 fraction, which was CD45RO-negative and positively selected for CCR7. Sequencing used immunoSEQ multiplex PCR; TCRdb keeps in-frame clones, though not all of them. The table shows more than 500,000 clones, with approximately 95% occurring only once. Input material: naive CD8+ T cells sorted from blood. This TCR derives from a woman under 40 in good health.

The chain's CDR3 is CASSQTGGRSSYEQYF. In DNA, the CDR3 is TGCGCCAGCAGTCAAACAGGGGGCCGGAGCTCCTACGAGCAGTACTTC. The V gene is TRBV5-1, the J gene TRBJ2-7, with 9 bases matching TRBD1. Losses at the gene ends were 5 bases for V and 0 bases for J; bases not matched to a gene: 9. The CDR3 is 16 residues long. Germline V gene lookup returns CDR1 SGHRS and CDR2 YFSETQ.